This T cell receptor beta chain was captured by sequencing in a study of T cell changes during pregnancy in multiple sclerosis. Measured with immunoSEQ multiplex PCR; TCRdb has only the in-frame clones, and not every one. Of under 65,000 clones listed, about 94% are singletons. The clonotype originates from a female donor with multiple sclerosis, enrolled in a pregnancy study. This specimen consisted of CD8+ T cells from peripheral blood mononuclear cells, obtained after pregnancy.

CDR3 in amino acids: CASSSEWGQGASGNTIYF. CDR3 nucleotide sequence: TGTGCCAGCAGCTCCGAGTGGGGGCAGGGGGCGTCTGGAAACACCATATATTTT. V and J are TRBV7-9 and TRBJ1-3; 8 nucleotides align to TRBD1. The germline V gene encodes CDR1 SEHNR and CDR2 FQNEAQ (reference sequence). The CDR3 runs 18 residues. The V and J ends lost 4 bases and 1 base, in that order; junction bases with no gene match: 12.